These T cell receptor beta chains were read from a single sample in a study of blood T cell repertoires in COVID-19. Profiling relied on immunoSEQ multiplex PCR, and the TCRdb table lists in-frame clones only, not all of them. The table shows under 250,000 clones, with around four fifths occurring only once. The sequenced sample consisted of PBMCs or T cells enriched from blood (not recorded which). The receptors shown here come from a middle-aged woman who had been exposed to COVID-19. Both conserved end residues are part of each CDR3. Each record gives: D gene, clone size, J gene, V gene, CDR3 protein, CDR3 DNA. The D gene is left open where the match is weak. Clone size is shown for a subset of rows, as once, few, many or a class of expanded clone.

d_call: -
clone_size: -
j_call: TRBJ2-4
v_call: TRBV13
cdr3_aa: CASSPPGSGAKNIQYF
cdr3_nt: TGTGCCAGCAGCCCACCAGGGTCGGGAGCCAAAAACATTCAGTACTTC

d_call: TRBD1
clone_size: -
j_call: TRBJ1-3
v_call: TRBV18
cdr3_aa: CASSPFDRGDGNTIYF
cdr3_nt: TGTGCCAGCTCACCATTTGACAGGGGAGACGGAAACACCATATATTTT

d_call: TRBD2
clone_size: once
j_call: TRBJ2-3
v_call: TRBV7-7
cdr3_aa: CASSPLAGLFDTQYF
cdr3_nt: TGTGCTAGCAGCCCCCTAGCGGGGTTATTCGATACGCAGTATTTT

d_call: -
clone_size: -
j_call: TRBJ1-5
v_call: TRBV24-1
cdr3_aa: CATSDRDRSNQPQHF
cdr3_nt: TGTGCCACCAGTGACCGCGACAGGAGCAATCAGCCCCAGCATTTT

d_call: TRBD1
clone_size: -
j_call: TRBJ2-7
v_call: TRBV27
cdr3_aa: CASSLQGASYEQYF
cdr3_nt: TGTGCCAGCAGCTTACAGGGGGCAAGCTACGAGCAGTACTTC

d_call: TRBD2
clone_size: -
j_call: TRBJ2-1
v_call: TRBV7-3
cdr3_aa: CASSSGLAWYNEQFF
cdr3_nt: TGTGCCAGCAGCTCGGGACTAGCGTGGTACAATGAGCAGTTCTTC

d_call: TRBD1
clone_size: -
j_call: TRBJ1-2
v_call: TRBV2
cdr3_aa: CASSEGPGQGAYGYTF
cdr3_nt: TGTGCCAGCAGTGAAGGACCGGGACAGGGGGCGTATGGCTACACCTTC

d_call: TRBD1
clone_size: -
j_call: TRBJ2-1
v_call: TRBV29-1
cdr3_aa: CSVEDGTEGDEQFF
cdr3_nt: TGCAGCGTTGAAGATGGGACAGAGGGGGATGAGCAGTTCTTC

d_call: TRBD1
clone_size: -
j_call: TRBJ1-6
v_call: TRBV28
cdr3_aa: CASSPAAGGAYNSPLHF
cdr3_nt: TGTGCCAGCAGCCCGGCCGCAGGGGGCGCCTATAATTCACCCCTCCACTTT

d_call: -
clone_size: -
j_call: TRBJ1-6
v_call: TRBV19
cdr3_aa: CASTLGSSYNSPLHF
cdr3_nt: TGTGCCAGTACCCTCGGTAGCTCCTATAATTCACCCCTCCACTTT

d_call: -
clone_size: -
j_call: TRBJ1-1
v_call: TRBV2
cdr3_aa: CASSQDSDTEAFF
cdr3_nt: TGTGCCAGCAGTCAGGACAGCGACACTGAAGCTTTCTTT

d_call: -
clone_size: -
j_call: TRBJ1-2
v_call: TRBV12-3/TRBV12-4
cdr3_aa: CASSLFGNGYTF
cdr3_nt: TGTGCCAGCAGTTTATTCGGGAATGGCTACACCTTC

d_call: TRBD2
clone_size: -
j_call: TRBJ2-7
v_call: TRBV5-1
cdr3_aa: CASSDGLAGINEQYF
cdr3_nt: TGCGCCAGCAGCGATGGACTAGCGGGGATAAACGAGCAGTACTTC

d_call: -
clone_size: -
j_call: TRBJ2-2
v_call: TRBV7-3
cdr3_aa: CASSLTFSPPGTGELFF
cdr3_nt: TGTGCCAGCAGCTTAACGTTCTCCCCCCCGGGCACCGGGGAGCTGTTTTTT

d_call: -
clone_size: -
j_call: TRBJ2-1
v_call: TRBV5-1
cdr3_aa: CASSFGSYNEQFF
cdr3_nt: TGCGCCAGCAGCTTCGGTTCTTACAATGAGCAGTTCTTC

d_call: TRBD2
clone_size: -
j_call: TRBJ2-1
v_call: TRBV2
cdr3_aa: CASSDYQTSGGTFSYNEQFF
cdr3_nt: TGTGCCAGCAGCGACTATCAGACTAGCGGGGGGACATTCTCCTACAATGAGCAGTTCTTC

d_call: TRBD2
clone_size: once
j_call: TRBJ2-1
v_call: TRBV18
cdr3_aa: CASSLGLAGYNEQFF
cdr3_nt: TGTGCCAGCTCACTGGGACTAGCGGGGTACAATGAGCAGTTCTTC

d_call: -
clone_size: once
j_call: TRBJ2-3
v_call: TRBV12-5
cdr3_aa: CASGNSGDTQYF
cdr3_nt: TGTGCTAGTGGTAACTCGGGAGATACGCAGTATTTT

d_call: TRBD2
clone_size: -
j_call: TRBJ2-3
v_call: TRBV2
cdr3_aa: CASSGGGRTDTQYF
cdr3_nt: TGTGCCAGCAGTGGCGGGGGAAGAACAGATACGCAGTATTTT

d_call: -
clone_size: -
j_call: TRBJ1-5
v_call: TRBV19
cdr3_aa: CASSITVSKAQHF
cdr3_nt: TGTGCCAGTAGTATTACAGTCTCTAAGGCCCAGCATTTT

d_call: -
clone_size: -
j_call: TRBJ2-3
v_call: TRBV4-3
cdr3_aa: CASSQDRSDTQYF
cdr3_nt: TGCGCCAGCAGCCAAGACAGGTCAGATACGCAGTATTTT

d_call: -
clone_size: -
j_call: TRBJ1-5
v_call: TRBV28
cdr3_aa: CASRILDQPQHF
cdr3_nt: TGTGCCAGCAGGATCTTAGATCAGCCCCAGCATTTT

d_call: TRBD1
clone_size: -
j_call: TRBJ1-5
v_call: TRBV2
cdr3_aa: CASMSEGASQPQHF
cdr3_nt: TGTGCCAGCATGTCCGAGGGGGCTAGCCAGCCCCAGCATTTT

d_call: TRBD1
clone_size: -
j_call: TRBJ1-5
v_call: TRBV7-2
cdr3_aa: CASSVDRAQPQHF
cdr3_nt: TGTGCCAGCAGCGTAGACAGGGCCCAGCCCCAGCATTTT

d_call: TRBD1
clone_size: -
j_call: TRBJ1-2
v_call: TRBV4-2
cdr3_aa: CASSQPGTANYGYTF
cdr3_nt: TGTGCCAGCAGCCAGCCCGGGACAGCTAACTATGGCTACACCTTC

d_call: -
clone_size: -
j_call: TRBJ2-3
v_call: TRBV5-1
cdr3_aa: CASSLASGSTDTQYF
cdr3_nt: TGCGCCAGCAGCCTCGCCAGCGGGTCCACAGATACGCAGTATTTT

d_call: -
clone_size: -
j_call: TRBJ1-2
v_call: TRBV11-2
cdr3_aa: CASSLMGDGYTF
cdr3_nt: TGTGCCAGCAGCTTAATGGGAGATGGCTACACCTTC

d_call: TRBD1
clone_size: -
j_call: TRBJ1-4
v_call: TRBV19
cdr3_aa: CASTYQGAVGEKLFF
cdr3_nt: TGTGCCAGTACCTACCAGGGGGCGGTTGGGGAAAAACTGTTTTTT

d_call: TRBD1
clone_size: once
j_call: TRBJ1-6
v_call: TRBV7-2
cdr3_aa: CASSSKGAGGFSPLHF
cdr3_nt: TGTGCCAGCAGCTCTAAAGGGGCAGGGGGATTTTCACCCCTCCACTTT

d_call: -
clone_size: -
j_call: TRBJ1-2
v_call: TRBV5-4
cdr3_aa: CASSLRSTGGYSGYTF
cdr3_nt: TGTGCCAGCAGCTTGCGATCTACCGGGGGATATAGTGGCTACACCTTC

d_call: -
clone_size: -
j_call: TRBJ2-4
v_call: TRBV9
cdr3_aa: CASSVADYPLYF
cdr3_nt: TGTGCCAGCAGCGTAGCGGACTACCCGTTGTACTTC

d_call: TRBD1
clone_size: -
j_call: TRBJ2-3
v_call: TRBV3-1/TRBV3-2
cdr3_aa: CASRDRGMDTQYF
cdr3_nt: TGTGCCAGCAGAGACAGGGGGATGGATACGCAGTATTTT

d_call: -
clone_size: few
j_call: TRBJ1-1
v_call: TRBV7-2
cdr3_aa: CASSLYGAGTEAFF
cdr3_nt: TGTGCCAGCAGCTTATATGGGGCAGGAACTGAAGCTTTCTTT

d_call: TRBD1
clone_size: -
j_call: TRBJ1-2
v_call: TRBV28
cdr3_aa: CASSGGQGGYGYTF
cdr3_nt: TGTGCCAGCAGTGGGGGACAGGGTGGCTATGGCTACACCTTC

d_call: TRBD2
clone_size: -
j_call: TRBJ2-3
v_call: TRBV7-2
cdr3_aa: CASSLRLAGGSTDTQYF
cdr3_nt: TGTGCCAGCAGCCTGCGCCTAGCGGGGGGGAGCACAGATACGCAGTATTTT

d_call: -
clone_size: -
j_call: TRBJ2-6
v_call: TRBV5-5
cdr3_aa: CASSSGARGANVLTF
cdr3_nt: TGTGCCAGCAGTTCAGGGGCGCGGGGGGCCAACGTCCTGACTTTC

d_call: TRBD1
clone_size: once
j_call: TRBJ1-1
v_call: TRBV30
cdr3_aa: CAWGPPPRDRGDTEAFF
cdr3_nt: TGTGCCTGGGGACCGCCACCACGGGACAGGGGGGACACTGAAGCTTTCTTT